One sample yielded the 18 T cell receptor beta chains listed below, sequenced in a study of T cell responses to AZD1222 COVID-19 vaccine. Profiled with immunoSEQ multiplex PCR; TCRdb holds only in-frame clones, not every one. This table has more than 120,000 clones, 88% appearing once. The sequences come from peripheral blood, collected 28 days after the second dose of the MenACWY control vaccine. These receptors all stem from an adult who received the MenACWY meningococcal vaccine as a control.

In this sample, this clone turned up once. This chain links TRBV18 with TRBJ2-6; tentatively, D is TRBD1 or TRBD2 (6 bases each). This CDR3 spans 17 amino acids. Germline V gives CDR1 KGHSH, CDR2 LQKENI. V shed 3 bases and J shed 3 bases, with 15 bases lying between them. CDR3 DNA: TGTGCCAGCTCACCCGAGACCGGGGGCGGTGGGGCCAACGTCCTGACTTTC. This translates into CASSPETGGGGANVLTF.

The chain employs TRBV2 and TRBJ2-2; D gene ambiguous. The V gene's germline CDR1 is SNHLY and CDR2 FYNNEI. Trimming took 7 bases from V and 6 from J, leaving 9 bases between them. The CDR3 length is 12 residues. The CDR3 region is CASNPGPGELFF. DNA of the CDR3: TGTGCCAGCAATCCGGGCCCCGGGGAGCTGTTTTTT. Drawing the rest from reference TRBV2 and TRBJ2-2, the complete variable domain is EPEVTQTPSHQVTQMGQEVILRCVPISNHLYFYWYRQILGQKVEFLVSFYNNEISEKSEIFDDQFSVERPDGSNFTLKIRSTKLEDSAMYFCASNPGPGELFFGEGSRLTVL.

The rearrangement links TRBV20-1 to TRBJ1-6; D may be TRBD1 (5 bases). The V end was cut by 3 bases, the J end by 7 bases, with 16 bases between. Per germline, CDR1 DFQATT and CDR2 SNEGSKA (reference sequence). The CDR3 length is 15 residues. CDR3 coding DNA: TGCAGTGCTAGTTTGGGGGGAAGGCCGAATTCACCCCTCCACTTT. This codes for CSASLGGRPNSPLHF.

This clone is a singleton in its sample. The rearrangement links TRBV6-5 to TRBJ1-2; 8 bases are shared with TRBD1. CDR3 size: 15 residues. Germline V lookup: CDR1 MNHEY, CDR2 SVGAGI. The V gene end was trimmed by 5 bases and the J gene end by 5 bases; junction bases not matched to a gene: 10. CDR3 residues: CASSRQGRYGYGYTF. The CDR3 DNA reads as TGTGCCAGCAGTAGACAGGGGAGGTACGGATATGGCTACACCTTC.

The chain combines TRBV7-2 with TRBJ2-5; perhaps TRBD1 as D (6 bases). The germline V and J ends were trimmed by 5 bases and 4 bases, with 20 bases remaining between them. The CDR3 has 16 residues. Germline values: CDR1 SGHTA, CDR2 FQGNSA. The CDR3 sequence is CASSPPGQTDLETQYF. For the CDR3, the DNA is TGTGCCAGCAGCCCTCCGGGACAAACCGACTTAGAGACCCAGTACTTC.

V usage is TRBV3-1 (or the pseudogene TRBV3-2) and J usage is TRBJ2-3; 12 nucleotides align to TRBD2. CDR1 is LGHDT, CDR2 YNNKEL, per germline (reference sequence). CDR3 length: 15 amino acids. Unmatched junction bases numbered 2, after V lost 2 bases and J lost 5 bases. The chain's CDR3 is CASSQLGLAGDTQYF. CDR3 coding DNA: TGTGCCAGCAGCCAACTGGGACTAGCGGGAGATACGCAGTATTTT.

This clone was seen once. The genes are TRBV5-1 and TRBJ2-1; 13 bases match TRBD2. CDR1 and CDR2 (germline): SGHRS, YFSETQ. The CDR3 covers 17 residues. With V trimmed by 0 bases and J by 7 bases, 7 bases remained unmatched. CDR3 in amino acids: CASSLVWRLAGGNEQFF. CDR3 DNA: TGCGCCAGCAGCTTGGTTTGGAGACTAGCGGGAGGAAATGAGCAGTTCTTC.

This chain connects TRBV11-3 to TRBJ1-1, with unresolved D. The CDR3 extends over 12 amino acids. V lost 1 base, J lost 3 bases, and 3 bases lay in between. CDR1 is SGHNT and CDR2 is YENEEA in the germline V gene. DNA of the CDR3: TGTGCCAGCAGCTTAGGGGACACTGAAGCTTTCTTT. Translation: CASSLGDTEAFF.

V is TRBV29-1 and J is TRBJ1-1; D perhaps matches TRBD1 (5 bases). The CDR3 spans 13 residues. The V gene's germline CDR1 is SQVTM and CDR2 ANQGSEA. Trimming removed 4 bases at V and 0 bases at J, with 9 bases between. In DNA, the CDR3 is TGCAGCGTTGTGGGGACTCTGAACACTGAAGCTTTCTTT. Encoded protein: CSVVGTLNTEAFF. Using reference TRBV29-1 and TRBJ1-1 for the parts outside the CDR3, the full variable domain is SAVISQKPSRDICQRGTSLTIQCQVDSQVTMMFWYRQQPGQSLTLIATANQGSEATYESGFVIDKFPISRPNLTFSTLTVSNMSPEDSSIYLCSVVGTLNTEAFFGQGTRLTVV.

The chain employs TRBV28 and TRBJ2-5; tentatively, D is TRBD2 (5 bases). Germline V gene lookup returns CDR1 MDHEN and CDR2 SYDVKM. V shed 5 bases and J shed 2 bases, with 18 bases lying between them. The CDR3 has 16 amino acids. Here the CDR3 reads CASSRPRSGVQETQYF. The CDR3 nucleotides are TGTGCCAGCAGTAGACCCCGCAGCGGTGTACAAGAGACCCAGTACTTC.

This clone showed up just once. This chain links TRBV5-1 with TRBJ2-7; TRBD1 aligns across 11 bases. From germline, CDR1 is SGHRS and CDR2 YFSETQ. This CDR3 is 14 amino acids long. Unmatched junction bases numbered 2, after V lost 4 bases and J lost 2 bases. The CDR3 bases are TGCGCCAGCAGCCGGGGACAGGGGGCCTACGAGCAGTACTTC. Protein sequence: CASSRGQGAYEQYF.

This sequence joins TRBV6-5 and TRBJ2-1; 7 positions agree with TRBD1. The CDR3 consists of 15 residues. V gave up 5 bases and J gave up 6 bases; unmatched junction bases: 10. Germline V gives CDR1 MNHEY, CDR2 SVGAGI. The CDR3 region is CASSRRGQTRNEQFF. CDR3 coding DNA: TGTGCCAGCAGTCGCCGGGGACAGACCCGCAATGAGCAGTTCTTC.

V and J are TRBV30 and TRBJ1-2; TRBD1 might be the D (5 bases). There are 14 residues in the CDR3. V was shortened by 1 base and J by 4 bases, with 13 bases between the two germline ends. Germline assignment: CDR1 GTSNPN and CDR2 SVGIG (reference sequence). The chain's CDR3 is CAWSDSGKSYGYTF. The DNA for the CDR3 is TGTGCCTGGAGTGATTCAGGGAAGAGCTATGGCTACACCTTC. Based on the CDR3 plus reference TRBV30 and TRBJ1-2, the full variable domain is SQTIHQWPATLVQPVGSPLSLECTVEGTSNPNLYWYRQAAGRGLQLLFYSVGIGQISSEVPQNLSASRPQDRQFILSSKKLLLSDSGFYLCAWSDSGKSYGYTFGSGTRLTVV.

This clone was recorded only once. This rearrangement joins TRBV19 to TRBJ2-1, with D perhaps given as TRBD1 or TRBD2 (5 bases each). Germline CDR1 reads LNHDA; CDR2 reads SQIVND (reference sequence). The V and J ends lost 1 base and 8 bases respectively, with 12 bases between them. The CDR3 contains 14 residues. Here the CDR3 DNA reads TGTGCCAGTAGTATAGGGGGGAGTCTAGATGAGCAGTTCTTC. This translates into CASSIGGSLDEQFF.

V usage is TRBV2 and J usage is TRBJ1-4; 8 nucleotides align to TRBD1. The CDR3 is 15 residues long. The V gene's germline CDR1 is SNHLY and CDR2 FYNNEI. Unmatched junction bases numbered 8, after V lost 1 base and J lost 10 bases. The CDR3, as DNA: TGTGCCAGCAGTGAAGAGGGCCAGGGGGCCGGAAAACTGTTTTTT. It translates to CASSEEGQGAGKLFF.

The chain is built from TRBV9 and TRBJ1-6; D call uncertain. The CDR3 is made up of 17 amino acids. Per germline, CDR1 SGDLS and CDR2 YYNGEE. V shed 0 bases and J shed 7 bases, with 17 bases lying between them. CDR3 bases: TGTGCCAGCAGCGTAGCGGTTGGGCAGGCAAACAATTCACCCCTCCACTTT. Translation: CASSVAVGQANNSPLHF.

This chain connects TRBV18 to TRBJ1-1; 10 bases line up with TRBD1. The V gene end was trimmed by 3 bases and the J gene end by 1 base; junction bases not matched to a gene: 11. Germline CDR1 KGHSH, CDR2 LQKENI. This CDR3 region has 18 residues. CDR3 in DNA: TGTGCCAGCTCACCTACAGGTGGGACAGGGGAGGCGAACACTGAAGCTTTCTTT. Residues: CASSPTGGTGEANTEAFF. The variable domain in full, with the rest retrieved from reference TRBV18 and TRBJ1-1, is NAGVMQNPRHLVRRRGQEARLRCSPMKGHSHVYWYRQLPEEGLKFMVYLQKENIIDESGMPKERFSAEFPKEGPSILRIQQVVRGDSAAYFCASSPTGGTGEANTEAFFGQGTRLTVV.

This chain links TRBV7-3 with TRBJ2-3; tentative D call: TRBD1 (6 bases). The CDR3 has 14 amino acids. Germline CDR1 and CDR2: SGHTA and FQGTGA. V was trimmed by 2 bases and J by 2 bases, leaving 8 bases between them. CDR3 in amino acids: CASSLGGHTDTQYF. For the CDR3, the DNA is TGTGCCAGCAGCTTAGGGGGCCACACAGATACGCAGTATTTT.